The 29 T cell receptor beta chains listed next were all sequenced from one sample in a study of tumor and adjacent non-tumor tissue in lung cancer. Three rounds of nested PCR, following a modified ARM-PCR protocol, produced the TCRbeta library. TCRdb fed the multiplex PCR reads into MiXCR, producing one record per CDR3 protein. The sample holds 120,000 or so distinct CDR3 sequences, roughly 67% seen once. This sample's RNA came from whole unsorted tissue. Sequenced: lung tumor tissue. Every receptor here comes from a man younger than 40 with non-small cell lung cancer.

The rearrangement links TRBV20-1 to TRBJ2-2, with TRBD2 as a possible D gene (7 bases). The CDR3 contains 14 residues. In germline, CDR1 is DFQATT, CDR2 SNEGSKA (reference sequence). CDR3 DNA sequence: TGCATTGCCCCAAAGGGGGGGTGCACCGGGGAGCTGTTTTTT. Protein product: CIAPKGGCTGELFF.

Note on this clonotype: Being one base from a much bigger clone, this may be a read error. The chain recombines TRBV6-1 with TRBJ2-7; 12 bases line up with TRBD1. The germline CDR1 and CDR2 sequences are MNHNS and SASEGT. This CDR3 is built from 15 residues. The CDR3 DNA sequence: TGTGTCAGCAGTGGGACAGGGGGCTTCGCCTACGAGCAGTACTTC. Translating it yields CVSSGTGGFAYEQYF.

Remarks on this clonotype: A read error may produce the germline difference seen at one junction end. The gene calls are TRBV6-2 or TRBV6-3 and TRBJ2-1, with D perhaps TRBD1 (5 bases). Germline V gene data show CDR1 as MNHEY and CDR2 as SVGEGT. The CDR3 covers 15 residues. Here the CDR3 reads CASSYIGASYNEQSF. Here the CDR3 DNA reads TGTGCCAGCAGTTACATAGGGGCCTCCTACAATGAGCAGTCCTTC.

Note on this clonotype: A much larger clone lies one base from this, so it may be a read error. The chain couples TRBV20-1 to TRBJ2-6, with 10 bases identical to TRBD1. Germline assignment: CDR1 DFQATT and CDR2 SNEGSKA (reference sequence). V gave up 3 bases and J gave up 2 bases; unmatched junction bases: 7. The CDR3 has 17 amino acids. CDR3 sequence (DNA): TGCAGTGCTAGCGACTGGGACAGGGGAACTGGGGCCAACGTCCTGACTTTC. Translating it yields CSASDWDRGTGANVLTF.

This clonotype is medium-sized. V is TRBV6-6 and J is TRBJ2-7, with D hard to call. The CDR3 loop spans 11 amino acids. Trimming pared 11 bases from V and 1 base from J, leaving 9 bases between. Germline V CDR1 and CDR2: MNHNY, SVGAGI (reference sequence). This CDR3 is CAGGRSYEQYF. CDR3 DNA: TGTGCCGGCGGACGGTCCTACGAGCAGTACTTC.

With respect to this clonotype: A single base separates this from a much larger clone, so it may be a read error. This chain connects TRBV5-1 to TRBJ1-1; D ambiguous. Germline lookup yields CDR1 SGHRS and CDR2 YFSETQ. The CDR3 has 13 amino acids. CDR3 protein: CTSSLDGGTEAFF. CDR3 DNA: TGCACCAGCAGCTTGGATGGTGGCACTGAAGCTTTCTTT. Variable domain in full (rest from reference TRBV5-1 and TRBJ1-1): KAGVTQTPRYLIKTRGQQVTLSCSPISGHRSVSWYQQTPGQGLQFLFEYFSETQRNKGNFPGRFSGRQFSNSRSEMNVSTLELGDSALYLCTSSLDGGTEAFFGQGTRLTVV.

Comments on this clonotype: The CDR3 does not close with the conserved phenylalanine or tryptophan, likely indicating a read error. The chain couples TRBV6-5 to TRBJ2-7; D is uncertain. This CDR3 is 13 amino acids long. Germline CDR1 is MNHEY and CDR2 is SVGAGI. V was clipped by 4 bases and J by 1 base, with 8 bases between them. This CDR3 is CASSLGLSYEQYL. DNA for the CDR3: TGTGCCAGCAGTTTAGGTCTTTCCTACGAGCAGTACTTG.

To note about this clonotype: A read error may be the cause here, since a much bigger clone is one base away. The rearrangement uses TRBV20-1 and TRBJ1-2; D remains unclear. Trimming removed 0 bases at V and 4 bases at J, with 6 bases between. CDR1 is DFQATT and CDR2 is SNEGSKA in the germline V gene (reference sequence). The CDR3 has 12 residues. CDR3: CSARESSYGYTF. CDR3 sequence (DNA): TGCAGTGCTAGAGAATCCAGCTATGGCTACACCTTC.

Remarks on this clonotype: The conserved phenylalanine or tryptophan is not found at the CDR3 terminus, so this likely reflects a read error. The chain is built from TRBV29-1 and TRBJ2-7, with TRBD2 matching 9 bases. CDR1 is SQVTM and CDR2 is ANQGSEA in the germline V gene. V gave up 6 bases and J gave up 3 bases; unmatched junction bases: 9. The CDR3 spans 14 residues. CDR3 nucleotides: TGCAGCGTCACGACTAGCGGAGGCCTCTACGAGCAGTACCTC. Protein product: CSVTTSGGLYEQYL.

This clonotype appeared once. Because the CDR3 is missing its conserved closing phenylalanine or tryptophan, this is likely a read error. The V call is TRBV24-1, the J call TRBJ2-3; no reliable D call. The CDR3 runs to 12 residues. CDR1 is KGHDR, CDR2 SFDVKD, per germline. CDR3 DNA: TGTGCCACCAGTAATTTCTCAGATACGCAGTATTTA. Protein product: CATSNFSDTQYL.

In regard to this clonotype: Since a much larger clone is just one base distant, this may be a read error. This chain uses TRBV6-2 or TRBV6-3 with TRBJ2-7; a possible D gene is TRBD2 (5 bases). This CDR3 has 11 residues. The germline V and J ends were trimmed by 7 bases and 7 bases, with 11 bases remaining between them. CDR1 MNHEY and CDR2 SVGEGT come from the germline V gene. CDR3 region: CASTLGREQYF. DNA for the CDR3: TGTGCCAGCACACTGGGGAGAGAGCAGTACTTC.

V and J are TRBV20-1 and TRBJ2-1; unclear D gene. This CDR3 has 15 amino acids. CDR1 and CDR2 from the germline V gene are DFQATT and SNEGSKA (reference sequence). V gave up 2 bases and J gave up 1 base, with 12 bases separating them. The CDR3 DNA reads as TGCAGTGCTAGATTAAGCGAGAGTTCCTACAATGAGCAGTTCTTC. Encoded protein: CSARLSESSYNEQFF.

V usage is TRBV11-3 and J usage is TRBJ2-1; 8 nucleotides match TRBD2. J was trimmed by 5 bases and V by 0 bases; bases with no gene match: 9. The CDR3 sequence is 17 residues long. Germline CDR1 SGHNT, CDR2 YENEEA. The CDR3 is CASSLDPMGTSNNEQFF. The CDR3 coding sequence is TGTGCCAGCAGCTTAGATCCTATGGGGACTAGTAACAATGAGCAGTTCTTC.

Ten or more counts support this clonotype. The chain recombines TRBV6-6 with TRBJ1-6; the match to TRBD1 covers 7 bases. CDR1 and CDR2 (germline): MNHNY, SVGAGI (reference sequence). The CDR3 covers 14 residues. J lost 9 bases, V lost 5 bases, and 7 bases had no gene match. Written as DNA, the CDR3 is TGTGCCAGCAGTGATACCGGGACAGTTTCACCCCTCCACTTT. This sequence encodes CASSDTGTVSPLHF.

This clonotype has just a few counts. The chain uses TRBV24-1 and TRBJ2-1; 13 bases are shared with TRBD2. Looked up from germline, CDR1 is KGHDR and CDR2 is SFDVKD. The CDR3 totals 15 residues. Germline trimming cut 9 bases from V and 6 bases from J; bases unmatched to any gene: 7. The CDR3 loop is CATAETSGGVNEQFF. The CDR3, as DNA: TGTGCCACCGCAGAAACTAGCGGGGGGGTCAATGAGCAGTTCTTC.

Concerning this clonotype itself: A much larger clone differs by one base, so this may be a read error. The CDR3 ends on some other residue instead of the conserved phenylalanine or tryptophan, so this is likely a read error. The chain links TRBV4-1 to TRBJ2-7, with D tentatively TRBD1 (5 bases). The V and J ends lost 0 bases and 2 bases respectively, with 5 bases between them. Germline lookup yields CDR1 MGHRA and CDR2 YSYEKL. CDR3 length: 13 residues. For the CDR3, the DNA is TGCGCCAGCAGCCAAGACAGGGCCTACGAGCAGTACTCC. Residues: CASSQDRAYEQYS.

In its sample, this clonotype was seen many times. The chain links TRBV5-6 to TRBJ2-3; the match to TRBD1 covers 7 bases. V was pared by 4 bases and J by 3 bases, with 8 bases of the junction left unmatched. This CDR3 comprises 15 residues. Germline CDR1 SGHDT, CDR2 YYEEEE. CDR3 bases: TGTGCCAGCAGCCTCACGGGACAGACAACAGATACGCAGTATTTT. It specifies CASSLTGQTTDTQYF.

To note about this clonotype: A much bigger clone sits one base away, suggesting this may be a read error. The CDR3 bases are TGCAGTGCTAGAGGGGCTAGCGGGAGGACCGGGGATGAGCAGTTCTTC. Residues: CSARGASGRTGDEQFF. The V and J genes are TRBV20-1 and TRBJ2-1; 11 bases fit TRBD2. Germline assignment: CDR1 DFQATT and CDR2 SNEGSKA (reference sequence). The V gene end was trimmed by 1 base and the J gene end by 8 bases; junction bases not matched to a gene: 10. The CDR3 covers 16 residues.

As concerns this clonotype: The junction and the germline gene differ at one end; a read error may be behind it. The CDR3 sequence is CASNDGGSHEQYF. The DNA of the CDR3 is TGTGCCAGCAATGACGGGGGTTCCCACGAGCAGTATTTC. The genes are TRBV6-7 and TRBJ2-7; tentative D call: TRBD2 (6 bases). TRBV6-7 is flagged as an ORF with uncertain function. This CDR3 is 13 amino acids long.

As to this clonotype: A read error may produce the germline difference seen at one junction end. The V and J genes are TRBV6-5 and TRBJ1-1, with TRBD1 matching over 7 bases. Germline assignment: CDR1 MNHEY and CDR2 SVGAGI. The CDR3 covers 14 residues. CDR3 residues: CVSSYNRDSLEAFF. CDR3 in DNA: TGTGTCAGCAGTTACAATCGGGACAGCCTTGAAGCTTTCTTT.

In regard to this clonotype: The junction shows a germline mismatch at one end, possibly a read error. The chain uses TRBV12-3 or TRBV12-4 and TRBJ2-1, with 7 bases lining up with TRBD1. The CDR3 covers 14 residues. CDR3: CACNRQGADNQQFF. The CDR3 DNA is TGTGCCTGCAACAGACAGGGAGCAGACAATCAGCAGTTCTTC.

The table lists this clonotype with a few counts. The junction departs from germline at one end; a sequencing error may be responsible. This chain links TRBV5-5 with TRBJ2-5; perhaps TRBD2 as D (7 bases). Germline V gene sequence: CDR1 SGHKS, CDR2 YYEKEE (reference sequence). This CDR3 spans 13 amino acids. The CDR3 sequence is CVSSHGGRETQYF. CDR3 nucleotides: TGTGTCAGCAGTCACGGGGGGCGTGAGACCCAATACTTC.

Many counts were recorded for this clonotype. J is TRBJ1-6 and V is TRBV6-1, with 12 bases aligning to TRBD1. This CDR3 is built from 19 residues. The V and J ends lost 6 bases and 9 bases, in that order; junction bases with no gene match: 18. CDR1 and CDR2 from the germline V gene are MNHNS and SASEGT. The DNA of the CDR3 is TGTGCCAGCAGAATACCGGGACAGGGGGCGAGAGGTATTGGTTCACCCCTCCACTTT. Translating it yields CASRIPGQGARGIGSPLHF.

Notes on this clonotype: A junction boundary mismatches the germline segment, possibly from a read error. The chain couples TRBV20-1 to TRBJ1-5; D unclear. Germline V gene lookup returns CDR1 DFQATT and CDR2 SNEGSKA (reference sequence). CDR3 size: 16 residues. The CDR3 DNA follows: TGCAGTGCTAAAGATCTACTGGGATATAGCAATCAGCCACAGCATTTT. This encodes CSAKDLLGYSNQPQHF.

This clonotype appeared many times. V gene TRBV11-2 combines with J gene TRBJ2-7; D is ambiguous. This CDR3 is built from 14 residues. The germline V gene has CDR1 SGHAT and CDR2 FQNNGV. The V end lost 5 bases, the J end lost 3 bases, and 14 bases lay between the germline ends. The CDR3 region is CASSPRAGRYEQYF. The CDR3 DNA sequence: TGTGCCAGCAGCCCCCGGGCAGGCCGCTACGAGCAGTACTTC.

This clonotype has at least ten counts. V is TRBV20-1 and J is TRBJ1-1, with no clear D. Between the trimmed V and J ends, which lost 5 bases and 2 bases, there was a span of 21 bases. Germline CDR1 DFQATT, CDR2 SNEGSKA (reference sequence). The CDR3 contains 16 residues. The CDR3 reads CSALRTGRVSNTEAFF. The CDR3 coding sequence is TGCAGTGCTCTAAGGACGGGGAGGGTTTCAAACACTGAAGCTTTCTTT.

Details on this clonotype: Just one base apart from a much larger clone, this may be a read error. The rearrangement joins TRBV20-1 to TRBJ2-5; TRBD2 aligns across 12 bases. The ends lost 0 bases at V and 4 bases at J; junction bases unmatched: 9. This CDR3 has 17 amino acids. Germline CDR1 and CDR2: DFQATT and SNEGSKA (reference sequence). Written as DNA, the CDR3 is TGCAGTGCTAGAGATCCCCTAGCGGGGGGGCCCGGAGAGACCCAGTACTTC. It specifies CSARDPLAGGPGETQYF.

This clonotype appeared once. This rearrangement joins TRBV29-1 to TRBJ2-3, with D possibly called TRBD1 or TRBD2 (6 bases each). Germline lookup yields CDR1 SQVTM and CDR2 ANQGSEA. This CDR3 is 12 amino acids long. Deletions cut 8 bases from V and 1 base from J, with 10 bases between. The CDR3 DNA follows: TGCAGCAGAGGGGGGTGCACAGATACGCAGTATTTT. This codes for CSRGGCTDTQYF.

This clonotype showed up just once. A read error may explain this, as a much larger clone is one base away. V usage is TRBV7-9 and J usage is TRBJ2-5; D gene ambiguous. Germline V CDR1 and CDR2: SEHNR, FQNEAQ (reference sequence). The CDR3 sequence is 12 residues long. The CDR3 loop is CPSTDIKETQYF. Written as DNA, the CDR3 is TGTCCCAGCACCGATATTAAAGAGACCCAGTACTTC. The entire variable domain, with the rest obtained from reference TRBV7-9 and TRBJ2-5, is as follows: DTGVSQNPRHKITKRGQNVTFRCDPISEHNRLYWYRQTLGQGPEFLTYFQNEAQLEKSRLLSDRFSAERPKGSFSTLEIQRTEQGDSAMYLCPSTDIKETQYFGPGTRLLVL.